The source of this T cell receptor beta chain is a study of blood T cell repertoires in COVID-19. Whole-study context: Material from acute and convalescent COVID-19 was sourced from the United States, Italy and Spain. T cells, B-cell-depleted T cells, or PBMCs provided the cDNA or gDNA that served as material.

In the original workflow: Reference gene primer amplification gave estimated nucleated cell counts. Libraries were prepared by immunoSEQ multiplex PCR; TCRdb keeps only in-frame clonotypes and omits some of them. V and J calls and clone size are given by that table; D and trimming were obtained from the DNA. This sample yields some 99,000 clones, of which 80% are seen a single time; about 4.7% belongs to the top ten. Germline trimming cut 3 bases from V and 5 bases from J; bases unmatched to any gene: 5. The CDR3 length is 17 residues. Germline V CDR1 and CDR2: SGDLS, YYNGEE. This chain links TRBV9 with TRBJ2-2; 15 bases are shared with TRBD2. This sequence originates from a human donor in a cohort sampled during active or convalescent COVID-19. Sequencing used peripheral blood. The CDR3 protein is CASSGRTSGGATGELFF. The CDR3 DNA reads TGTGCCAGCAGCGGTCGGACTAGCGGGGGGGCTACCGGGGAGCTGTTTTTT.